This T cell receptor (beta chain) originates from a study of identifying expanded T cells in peripheral blood. Study-level findings and limits: Roughly two-week clone count variance significantly increased as total template count grew. Technical replicates showed roughly 1.2 changed clones; two weeks 15 to 20; four weeks 19.

The germline V gene has CDR1 SGHRS and CDR2 YFSETQ. Trimming took off 5 bases at V and 7 bases at J, with 19 bases between the two ends. CDR3 size: 15 residues. This table comes from immunoSEQ multiplex PCR, and its TCRdb copy is limited to in-frame clones, with some not included. The sample has approximately 120,000 clones, 88% seen once. During the collection period, no donor immune events like infections were recorded. About this clone: Its antigen is not known.

The chain uses TRBV5-1 and TRBJ2-1, with TRBD2 as a possible D gene (6 bases). This receptor was obtained from a person aged 18 to 70 in good health. Sequenced input: blood. Here the CDR3 reads CASSEPGLNLNEQFF. DNA of the CDR3: TGCGCCAGCAGTGAACCGGGACTTAATTTGAATGAGCAGTTCTTC.